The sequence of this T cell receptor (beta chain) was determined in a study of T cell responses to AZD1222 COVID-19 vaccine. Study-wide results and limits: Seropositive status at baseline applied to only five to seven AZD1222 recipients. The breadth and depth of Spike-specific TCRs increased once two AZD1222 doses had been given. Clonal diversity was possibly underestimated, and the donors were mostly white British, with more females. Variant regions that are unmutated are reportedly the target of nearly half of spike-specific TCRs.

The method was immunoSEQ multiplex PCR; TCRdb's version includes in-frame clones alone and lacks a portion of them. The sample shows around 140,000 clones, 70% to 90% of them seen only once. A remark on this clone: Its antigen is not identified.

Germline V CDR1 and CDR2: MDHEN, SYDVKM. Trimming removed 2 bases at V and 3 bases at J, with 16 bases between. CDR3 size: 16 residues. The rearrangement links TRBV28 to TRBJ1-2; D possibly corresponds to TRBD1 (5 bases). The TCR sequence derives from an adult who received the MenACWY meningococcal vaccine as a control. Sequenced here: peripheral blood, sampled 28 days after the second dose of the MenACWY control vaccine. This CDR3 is CASSLDSSRLDYGYTF. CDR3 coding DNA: TGTGCCAGCAGTTTAGACAGTAGCCGCCTTGACTATGGCTACACCTTC.